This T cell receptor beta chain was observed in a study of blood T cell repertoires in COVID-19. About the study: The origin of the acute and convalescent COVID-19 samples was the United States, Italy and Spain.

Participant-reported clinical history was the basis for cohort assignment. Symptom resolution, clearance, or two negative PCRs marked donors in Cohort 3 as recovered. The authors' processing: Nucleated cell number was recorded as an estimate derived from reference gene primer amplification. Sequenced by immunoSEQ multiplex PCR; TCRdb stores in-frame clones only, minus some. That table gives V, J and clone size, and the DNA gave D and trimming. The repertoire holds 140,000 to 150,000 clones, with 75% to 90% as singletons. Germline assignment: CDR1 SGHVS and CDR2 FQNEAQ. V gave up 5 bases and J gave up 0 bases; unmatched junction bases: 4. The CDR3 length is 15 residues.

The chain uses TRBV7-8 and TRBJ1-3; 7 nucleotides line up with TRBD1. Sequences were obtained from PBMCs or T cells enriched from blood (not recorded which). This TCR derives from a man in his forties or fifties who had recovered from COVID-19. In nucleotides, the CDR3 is TGTGCCAGCAGCCGAGGGACAGCCTCTGGAAACACCATATATTTT. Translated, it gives CASSRGTASGNTIYF. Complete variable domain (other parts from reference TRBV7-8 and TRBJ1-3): GAGVSQSPRYKVAKRGQDVALRCDPISGHVSLFWYQQALGQGPEFLTYFQNEAQLDKSGLPSDRFFAERPEGSVSTLKIQRTQQEDSAVYLCASSRGTASGNTIYFGEGSWLTVV.